A selection of T cell receptor beta chains follows, all from one sample in a study of blood T cell repertoires in COVID-19. Profiling relied on immunoSEQ multiplex PCR, and the TCRdb table lists in-frame clones only, not all of them. The sample includes tens of thousands of clones, roughly 90% of them seen just once. Sequencing used peripheral blood. The receptors were gathered from a human donor in a cohort sampled during active COVID-19. Each CDR3 is given with its conserved first and last residue. Fields, in order: J gene, clone size, D gene, V gene, CDR3 DNA, CDR3 protein. D genes are given only for firm matches. Part of the rows lack a size; the others show once, few, many or a class for expanded clones.

TRBJ1-5 . TRBD1 TRBV6-5 TGTGCCAGCAGCCCGGGACAGGGATATCAGCCCCAGCATTTT CASSPGQGYQPQHF
TRBJ2-1 . . TRBV7-2 TGTGCCAGCAGCCTCGCCTCCTCTAGAAGACTCAATGAGCAGTTCTTC CASSLASSRRLNEQFF
TRBJ1-4 . TRBD1 TRBV15 TGTGCCACCAGCAAAGACAGGGTGTTTGAAAAACTGTTTTTT CATSKDRVFEKLFF
TRBJ1-5 few . TRBV4-1 TGCGCCAGCAGCCCCGTAGGGGCCAGTAGCAATCAGCCCCAGCATTTT CASSPVGASSNQPQHF
TRBJ2-7 . TRBD2 TRBV28 TGTGCCAGCAGTCTCTGGACTAGCGGGGGGGCCGGCGAGCAGTACTTC CASSLWTSGGAGEQYF
TRBJ2-6 . . TRBV20-1 TGCAGTGCTAGGTTAGCCAACGTCCTGACTTTC CSARLANVLTF
TRBJ2-1 . . TRBV5-1 TGCGCCAGCGGCGAGCGGGCGCCCTACAATGAGCAGTTCTTC CASGERAPYNEQFF
TRBJ2-1 . TRBD2 TRBV2 TGTGCCAGCAGTGGGACTAGAGGGCGTGAGCAGTTCTTC CASSGTRGREQFF
TRBJ2-3 . . TRBV10-1 TGCGCCAGCAGTGAGTCGATGGGGGGGCGCGGCACAGATACGCAGTATTTT CASSESMGGRGTDTQYF
TRBJ2-2 . TRBD2 TRBV19 TGTGCCAGTAGAACGGGACTAGCGGCAACCGGGGAGCTGTTTTTT CASRTGLAATGELFF
TRBJ1-5 once TRBD1 TRBV7-8 TGTGCCAGCAGCCGGGACAGGGGTAACAATCAGCCCCAGCATTTT CASSRDRGNNQPQHF
TRBJ1-2 once . TRBV5-1 TGCGCCAGCAGCTTTACAGACAGGTCCGGAGGCGGCTACACCTTC CASSFTDRSGGGYTF
TRBJ1-6 . . TRBV3-1/TRBV3-2 TGTGCCAGCAGCGATCCTGCAGGGGCCGGGCATAATTCACCCCTCCACTTT CASSDPAGAGHNSPLHF
TRBJ2-4 . . TRBV18 TGTGCCAGCTCCCCTTTTTCGGCCAAAAACATTCAGTACTTC CASSPFSAKNIQYF
TRBJ2-3 . TRBD1 TRBV18 TGTGCCAGCTCACCGCGACAGGGGGGAACCACAGATACGCAGTATTTT CASSPRQGGTTDTQYF
TRBJ2-1 . TRBD2 TRBV24-1 TGTGCCACCAGTGCAAAGCGGGAGGGAAATGAGCAGTTCTTC CATSAKREGNEQFF
TRBJ1-4 . TRBD1 TRBV3-1/TRBV3-2 TGTGCCAGCAGCCAAGGTATAACAGGGGTTGAAAAACTGTTTTTT CASSQGITGVEKLFF
TRBJ2-1 . TRBD2 TRBV5-1 TGCGCCAGCAGCTTCATAGCGGGAGGACCGAGCTCCTACAATGAGCAGTTCTTC CASSFIAGGPSSYNEQFF
TRBJ2-1 . . TRBV21-1 TGTGCCAGCAGCAATGGGGTAGCGGGAGGTCGCAACAATGAGCAGTTCTTC CASSNGVAGGRNNEQFF
TRBJ1-5 . TRBD1 TRBV7-8 TGTGCCAGCAGCCGAGAGGGGGCGCAGAATCAGCCCCAGCATTTT CASSREGAQNQPQHF
TRBJ1-4 . TRBD1 TRBV19 TGTGCCAGTAGCCGGGAGCCGCCGGGACAGGGTGAAAAACTGTTTTTT CASSREPPGQGEKLFF
TRBJ1-1 . TRBD1 TRBV2 TGTGCCAGCAGTGCGGGCAGGGGGGTAACTGAAGCTTTCTTT CASSAGRGVTEAFF
TRBJ2-7 . TRBD1 TRBV5-1 TGCGCCAGCAGCTTAAACAGGGGCCACTACGAGCAGTACTTC CASSLNRGHYEQYF
TRBJ1-1 . . TRBV23-1 TGCGCCACAGGAGGACAGAAATCGAACACTGAAGCTTTCTTT CATGGQKSNTEAFF
TRBJ2-3 . . TRBV3-1/TRBV3-2 TGTGCCAGCAGCCAAGATTCTAACACAGATACGCAGTATTTT CASSQDSNTDTQYF
TRBJ2-7 . TRBD2 TRBV9 TGTGCCAGCAGCGTAACCCCTAGCGGGACTCTCTACGAGCAGTACTTC CASSVTPSGTLYEQYF
TRBJ2-3 . TRBD2 TRBV7-2 TGTGCCAGCAGCTTAAATGGCGGGGGGGGAGATACGCAGTATTTT CASSLNGGGGDTQYF
TRBJ2-1 few . TRBV15 TGTGCCACCAGCAGAGATCCGAGGGCTAGCAATGAGCAGTTCTTC CATSRDPRASNEQFF
TRBJ2-1 . TRBD2 TRBV9 TGTGCCAGCAGCCCCCAAGGACTAGCGGGGGTTGAGCAGTTCTTC CASSPQGLAGVEQFF
TRBJ2-5 . . TRBV11-2 TGTGCCAGCAGCTTAGGGGGACACAGCCGCCAAGAGACCCAGTACTTC CASSLGGHSRQETQYF
TRBJ2-7 . TRBD2 TRBV20-1 TGCAGTGCTAGTCGCTCAAGCGGGGTCTCCTACGAGCAGTACTTC CSASRSSGVSYEQYF
TRBJ2-1 . TRBD2 TRBV6-5 TGTGCCAGCAGTTACCAAGGACTAGCGGGACCCAATGAGCAGTTCTTC CASSYQGLAGPNEQFF
TRBJ2-5 . . TRBV4-2 TGTGCCAGCAGCCAAAAAAAGGGGGACGCCCAAGAGACCCAGTACTTC CASSQKKGDAQETQYF
TRBJ2-1 . . TRBV24-1 TGTGCCACCAGTGATATGAGAGGTTCCTCCTACAATGAGCAGTTCTTC CATSDMRGSSYNEQFF
TRBJ2-7 . TRBD2 TRBV12-3/TRBV12-4 TGTGCCAGCAGTTTGCGGGAGGGCTGGGAGCAGTACTTC CASSLREGWEQYF
TRBJ1-1 . TRBD1 TRBV3-1/TRBV3-2 TGTGCCAGCAGCCAGACGTCGGACAGGGGCTCTTTCTTT CASSQTSDRGSFF
TRBJ2-7 . . TRBV20-1 TGCAGTGGCCGTCAGGGATTCGAGCAGTACTTC CSGRQGFEQYF
TRBJ1-1 once . TRBV6-6 TGTGCCAGCAGTTGGCCGATAGAGGTGAACACTGAAGCTTTCTTT CASSWPIEVNTEAFF
TRBJ1-2 . TRBD1 TRBV7-2 TGTGCCAGCAGCTCCGGGACAGGGGGGTTTGGCTACACCTTC CASSSGTGGFGYTF
TRBJ1-2 . TRBD1 TRBV18 TGTGCCAGCGAGACGGGACAGGGAGACTTCTATGGCTACACCTTC CASETGQGDFYGYTF
TRBJ2-2 . TRBD2 TRBV27 TGTGCCAGCAGTTCCCTCCTTGGGGGGGGTTACACGAACACCGGGGAGCTGTTTTTT CASSSLLGGGYTNTGELFF
TRBJ1-1 . . TRBV6-2/TRBV6-3 TGTGCCAGCAGCGATGAGAGGGTAGTCACTGAAGCTTTCTTT CASSDERVVTEAFF
TRBJ2-7 once TRBD1 TRBV30 TGTGCCTGGAGTGGCCGACAGGGTAGCTCCTACGAGCAGTACTTC CAWSGRQGSSYEQYF
TRBJ1-1 . . TRBV7-2 TGTGCCAGCAGCCGTCGAGTAGGGGGGGAGGGCACTGAAGCTTTCTTT CASSRRVGGEGTEAFF
TRBJ2-3 once TRBD2 TRBV6-5 TGTGCCAGCAGCCCATCGGGACTAGCAGCAGATACGCAGTATTTT CASSPSGLAADTQYF
TRBJ2-7 once TRBD2 TRBV5-1 TGCGCCAGCAGCACCGGACTAGCGGGGGGTCCGGGGTACGAGCAGTACTTC CASSTGLAGGPGYEQYF
TRBJ2-1 . . TRBV7-3 TGTGCCAGCAGCACCCCGAGGTTGAATGAGCAGTTCTTC CASSTPRLNEQFF
TRBJ2-5 . . TRBV3-1/TRBV3-2 TGTGCCAGCAGCCAAGGCGGACACCGGGGGGAGACCCAGTACTTC CASSQGGHRGETQYF
TRBJ1-4 once . TRBV27 TGTGCCAGCAGCCCCCCGGGGGGTTCTGGAGAAAAACTGTTTTTT CASSPPGGSGEKLFF
TRBJ2-5 . TRBD2 TRBV30 TGTGCCTGGAGTCTAGCGGGACAGAGTGGGACCCAGTACTTC CAWSLAGQSGTQYF
TRBJ2-1 . TRBD2 TRBV6-5 TGTGCCAGCAGTTACGGGGAGGGGATCGACAATGAGCAGTTCTTC CASSYGEGIDNEQFF
TRBJ2-5 . . TRBV2 TGTGCCAGCAGATCGACAGGTTATGGAGAGACCCAGTACTTC CASRSTGYGETQYF
TRBJ1-5 . . TRBV10-3 TGTGCCATCAAACAGGGTCTGAATGGGAATCAGCCCCAGCATTTT CAIKQGLNGNQPQHF
TRBJ2-7 once TRBD2 TRBV11-2 TGTGCCAGCAGCTTAGGAACCAAACTAACTAGCGGGAGGCTCTACGAGCAGTACTTC CASSLGTKLTSGRLYEQYF